This record covers a single T cell receptor (beta chain). Per the study methods: From reference gene primer amplification, estimates of nucleated cell counts were derived. The assay was immunoSEQ multiplex PCR, and TCRdb's table has in-frame clones only and misses some. V, J and clone size derive from that table, while D and trimming were established from the DNA sequence. The sample carries tens of thousands of clones, roughly 90% recorded once. The sample comes from a study of blood T cell repertoires in COVID-19. Study in general: Both acute and convalescent COVID-19 samples were obtained from the United States, Italy and Spain. Sources were T cells, B-cell-depleted T cells, or PBMCs; the material itself was cDNA or gDNA.

The germline V gene encodes CDR1 SEHNR and CDR2 FQNEAQ (reference sequence). V lost 7 bases and J 0 bases, leaving 12 bases between the germline ends. The CDR3 runs 14 residues. Sequenced sample: peripheral blood. The rearrangement uses TRBV7-9 and TRBJ1-2; D is ambiguous. This TCR came from a woman aged 80 or over with acute or convalescent COVID-19. CDR3 nucleotides: TGTGCCAGCACCCTGGCAACCACTAACTATGGCTACACCTTC. This codes for CASTLATTNYGYTF.